These 18 T cell receptor beta chains originate from one sample sequenced in a study of cytomegalovirus exposure and HLA in healthy donors. The PCR had 60 Vbeta and 13 Jbeta primers. The protocol was immunoSEQ multiplex PCR, while the TCRdb copy is restricted to in-frame clones and leaves out a portion. The table includes around 130,000 clones, approximately 8% detected once. Material: PBMCs. The receptors originated from a woman between 40 and 50 years old in good health and CMV-seropositive.

This chain uses TRBV4-1 with TRBJ2-3; possibly TRBD2 for D (6 bases). This CDR3 is 14 amino acids long. Germline V gene data show CDR1 as MGHRA and CDR2 as YSYEKL. With 3 bases removed from V and 4 bases from J, the gap between germline ends came to 11 bases. The CDR3 loop reads CASSQEGRADTQYF. CDR3 bases: TGCGCCAGCAGCCAGGAGGGGAGAGCAGATACGCAGTATTTT.

The J gene is TRBJ2-7, the V gene TRBV30; D gene ambiguous. The CDR3 covers 13 residues. Germline loops: CDR1 GTSNPN, CDR2 SVGIG (reference sequence). Between the trimmed V and J ends, which lost 1 base and 7 bases, there was a span of 14 bases. As DNA, the CDR3 is TGTGCCTGGAGTGACACTACCCAATCGGAGCAGTACTTC. Amino acid sequence: CAWSDTTQSEQYF. Combining the CDR3 with reference TRBV30 and TRBJ2-7 gives the whole variable domain SQTIHQWPATLVQPVGSPLSLECTVEGTSNPNLYWYRQAAGRGLQLLFYSVGIGQISSEVPQNLSASRPQDRQFILSSKKLLLSDSGFYLCAWSDTTQSEQYFGPGTRLTVT.

This clone occurred a few times. V gene TRBV6-5 combines with J gene TRBJ2-1; 8 bases are shared with TRBD2. The CDR3 length is 14 residues. Germline V gene sequence: CDR1 MNHEY, CDR2 SVGAGI. V was clipped by 0 bases and J by 12 bases; unmatched bases: 7. DNA of the CDR3: TGTGCCAGCAGTTACTCCCGGGGGGGTGGTGGGCAGTTCTTC. Translated: CASSYSRGGGGQFF.

This rearrangement joins TRBV6-1 to TRBJ2-7; 7 nucleotides align to TRBD1. CDR3 length: 13 residues. V was pared by 7 bases and J by 3 bases, with 6 bases of the junction left unmatched. In germline, CDR1 is MNHNS, CDR2 SASEGT. CDR3 sequence: CASTLNRGYEQYF. As DNA, the CDR3 is TGTGCCAGCACTCTAAACAGGGGCTACGAGCAGTACTTC.

Written as DNA, the CDR3 is TGCGCCAGCAGCTTGACAGGAAATCAGCCCCAGCATTTT. Its protein product is CASSLTGNQPQHF. The chain joins TRBV10-1 to TRBJ1-5, with a tentative D call TRBD1 (6 bases). The CDR3 loop spans 13 amino acids. The ends were cut back, 6 bases at V and 4 bases at J, with 10 bases in the middle. From germline, CDR1 is WNHNN and CDR2 SYGVQD (reference sequence).

This clone turned up a few times. The chain uses TRBV6-5 and TRBJ1-1; no clear D gene. The V end lost 4 bases, the J end lost 4 bases, and 19 bases lay between the germline ends. The CDR3 loop spans 16 amino acids. Germline loops: CDR1 MNHEY, CDR2 SVGAGI. The CDR3 loop reads CASSWEGTAVSTEAFF. The CDR3, as DNA: TGTGCCAGCAGTTGGGAGGGTACCGCTGTCAGCACTGAAGCTTTCTTT.

The rearrangement links TRBV9 to TRBJ1-4, with D possibly being TRBD1 (5 bases). V lost 3 bases and J 3 bases, leaving 12 bases between the germline ends. The CDR3 totals 15 residues. CDR1 SGDLS and CDR2 YYNGEE come from the germline V gene. The CDR3 bases are TGTGCCAGCAGCGGTGGAGGGGCGGCTAATGAAAAACTGTTTTTT. Translation: CASSGGGAANEKLFF.

The chain links TRBV9 to TRBJ2-1, with TRBD2 identical over 8 bases. Per the germline V gene, CDR1 is SGDLS and CDR2 is YYNGEE. The trim removed 4 bases at V and 8 bases at J, leaving 8 bases unmatched. The CDR3 runs to 14 residues. CDR3 bases: TGTGCCAGCAGCTATTCGGGGGGGTCGGATGAGCAGTTCTTC. It encodes CASSYSGGSDEQFF.

This chain joins TRBV6-1 and TRBJ2-3, with D possibly TRBD1 on 5 matching bases. V lost 3 bases and J 4 bases, leaving 8 bases between the germline ends. The CDR3 totals 13 residues. CDR1 and CDR2 from the germline V gene are MNHNS and SASEGT. DNA for the CDR3: TGTGCCAGCAGTGACCAGGGCTCAGATACGCAGTATTTT. Translated, it gives CASSDQGSDTQYF.

This clone was seen more than once but under ten times. The rearrangement joins TRBV28 to TRBJ1-2, with TRBD1 as a possible D gene (6 bases). V lost 5 bases to trimming and J lost 5 bases, with 15 bases between them. Germline V lookup: CDR1 MDHEN, CDR2 SYDVKM. The CDR3 length is 14 residues. In nucleotides, the CDR3 is TGTGCCAGCAGTCCCTCCAGGGGCAGATATGGCTACACCTTC. Translating it yields CASSPSRGRYGYTF.

The sample holds a few counts of this clone. The chain employs TRBV5-1 and TRBJ2-7; maybe TRBD2 (5 bases). Per germline, CDR1 SGHRS and CDR2 YFSETQ. Trimming removed 2 bases from V and 0 bases from J, with 9 bases in between. The CDR3 totals 14 residues. The CDR3 sequence is CASSLRESSYEQYF. In nucleotides, the CDR3 is TGCGCCAGCAGCTTACGGGAAAGCTCCTACGAGCAGTACTTC. The whole variable domain, filled in from reference TRBV5-1 and TRBJ2-7, reads KAGVTQTPRYLIKTRGQQVTLSCSPISGHRSVSWYQQTPGQGLQFLFEYFSETQRNKGNFPGRFSGRQFSNSRSEMNVSTLELGDSALYLCASSLRESSYEQYFGPGTRLTVT.

The J gene is TRBJ1-1, the V gene TRBV6-5, with 8 bases that match TRBD1. This CDR3 region has 14 residues. Germline CDR1 and CDR2: MNHEY and SVGAGI. Trimming removed 2 bases from V and 4 bases from J; junction bases left unmatched: 3. CDR3 sequence reads: CASSYKTGVTEAFF. CDR3 in DNA: TGTGCCAGCAGTTACAAGACAGGGGTCACTGAAGCTTTCTTT.

This clone appeared a few times. The rearrangement joins TRBV6-1 to TRBJ1-6; 8 bases fit TRBD1. CDR3 length equals 15 residues. Germline values: CDR1 MNHNS, CDR2 SASEGT. V lost 2 bases to trimming and J lost 4 bases; unmatched junction nucleotides: 1. For the CDR3, the DNA is TGTGCCAGCAGTGAATACAGGGGGTATAATTCACCCCTCCACTTT. Translating it yields CASSEYRGYNSPLHF.

Only a few counts were recorded for this clone. This rearrangement joins TRBV19 to TRBJ2-3, with 8 bases that match TRBD2. This CDR3 spans 14 amino acids. The V gene's germline CDR1 is LNHDA and CDR2 SQIVND (reference sequence). V lost 7 bases to trimming and J lost 1 base; unmatched junction nucleotides: 4. The CDR3 here is CASTISGGTDTQYF. CDR3 nucleotide sequence: TGTGCCAGTACGATTAGCGGGGGCACAGATACGCAGTATTTT.

This clone came up many times. This chain uses TRBV7-2 with TRBJ2-3; 9 bases line up with TRBD2. V shed 5 bases and J 1 base; nucleotides not matched to a gene: 1. The CDR3 is 14 residues long. The germline CDR1 and CDR2 sequences are SGHTA and FQGNSA. As DNA, the CDR3 is TGTGCCAGCAGCCGCGGGGGGGGCACAGATACGCAGTATTTT. Residues: CASSRGGGTDTQYF.

This clone has more than one count but fewer than ten. The V call is TRBV4-2, the J call TRBJ1-2, with a tentative D call TRBD1 (6 bases). The germline CDR1 and CDR2 sequences are LGHNA and YNFKEQ. The ends were cut back, 1 base at V and 2 bases at J, with 17 bases in the middle. The CDR3 sequence is 17 residues long. The CDR3 nucleotides read TGTGCCAGCAGCCAAGCCTCCCCAGACAGGAGAAACTATGGCTACACCTTC. This gives the protein CASSQASPDRRNYGYTF.

This chain links TRBV5-1 with TRBJ2-7; D is undetermined. The CDR3 has 14 amino acids. Trimming removed 5 bases at V and 3 bases at J, with 15 bases between. The V gene's germline CDR1 is SGHRS and CDR2 YFSETQ. The DNA of the CDR3 is TGCGCCAGCAGTCTGGGTACTACGGGCTACGAGCAGTACTTC. Protein sequence: CASSLGTTGYEQYF.

This clone was found a few times. The chain recombines TRBV7-9 with TRBJ1-4; unclear D gene. The CDR3 is made up of 11 amino acids. The V and J ends lost 4 bases and 7 bases respectively, with 4 bases between them. Per germline, CDR1 SEHNR and CDR2 FQNEAQ (reference sequence). This chain's CDR3 is CASSSSEKLFF. Here the CDR3 DNA reads TGTGCCAGCAGCTCGAGTGAAAAACTGTTTTTT.